The next 21 T cell receptor beta chains were all read from a single sample in a study of human CD8 memory T cell subsets. Construction of TCR beta libraries was accomplished by means of UMI-labeled 5' RACE. TCRdb re-called the 5' RACE reads, yielding one record per CDR3 amino acid sequence without DNA. Its listing shows 7,200 or so distinct CDR3 sequences. Sequences were obtained from CD8+ T cells from PBMCs. The receptors were sampled from a human donor in good health.

The chain links TRBV21-1 to TRBJ1-5. TRBV21-1 is deemed a pseudogene. This CDR3 is 20 amino acids long. The CDR3 loop is CASSSRPTAGEGENNQPQHF.

The chain is built from TRBV5-1 and TRBJ1-1; checking the TCRdb D call of TRBD1 is not possible without DNA. This CDR3 contains 14 residues. Germline V lookup: CDR1 SGHRS, CDR2 YFSETQ. This CDR3 reads CASSPGGGNTEAFF.

The V call is TRBV2, the J call TRBJ2-2; TCRdb calls TRBD2, which cannot be checked without DNA. Germline assignment: CDR1 SNHLY and CDR2 FYNNEI. The CDR3 is 15 amino acids. The CDR3 protein is CASSELGSDTGELFF.

This clonotype registers medium-sized by frequency. This rearrangement joins TRBV29-1 to TRBJ1-1; lacking DNA, the TRBD1 call made by TCRdb goes unchecked. The CDR3 has 12 amino acids. The germline V gene encodes CDR1 SQVTM and CDR2 ANQGSEA. The chain's CDR3 is CSAGTENTEAFF.

The genes are TRBV12-3 or TRBV12-4 and TRBJ2-7. This CDR3 is 14 amino acids long. CDR3: CASSLGSRVGEQYF.

The chain is built from TRBV5-5 and TRBJ2-3. The CDR3 is 13 amino acids. Germline lookup yields CDR1 SGHKS and CDR2 YYEKEE (reference sequence). CDR3 sequence: CASSSDIADTQYF.

This CDR3 is CASSGQVSPTEAFF. The chain joins TRBV9 to TRBJ1-1; as DNA is missing, the TRBD1 call by TCRdb cannot be tested. Germline V gives CDR1 SGDLS, CDR2 YYNGEE. The CDR3 has 14 residues. Supplemented by reference TRBV9 and TRBJ1-1, the full variable domain reads DSGVTQTPKHLITATGQRVTLRCSPRSGDLSVYWYQQSLDQGLQFLIQYYNGEERAKGNILERFSAQQFPDLHSELNLSSLELGDSALYFCASSGQVSPTEAFFGQGTRLTVV.

The J gene is TRBJ2-7, the V gene TRBV4-1; the TCRdb call, TRBD2, lacks DNA for checking. The CDR3 spans 13 residues. Germline assignment: CDR1 MGHRA and CDR2 YSYEKL. CDR3: CASSPWIGSEQYF.

CDR3 amino acids: CASSRGWDFNGELFF. J is TRBJ2-2 and V is TRBV5-5; the TCRdb call, TRBD1, lacks DNA for checking. CDR1 is SGHKS and CDR2 is YYEKEE in the germline V gene (reference sequence). The CDR3 runs to 15 residues.

The V gene is TRBV12-3 or TRBV12-4, the J gene TRBJ1-1. CDR3 size: 15 residues. CDR3 in amino acids: CASSFPLGRNTEAFF.

The chain employs TRBV7-6 and TRBJ2-7; checking the TCRdb D call of TRBD2 is not possible without DNA. This CDR3 has 14 residues. Per germline, CDR1 SGHVS and CDR2 FNYEAQ. The CDR3 reads CASSLGAGGHEQYF.

The gene calls are TRBV5-1 and TRBJ2-1. Germline V gene data show CDR1 as SGHRS and CDR2 as YFSETQ. The CDR3 extends over 14 amino acids. CDR3 residues: CASSSPLNYNEQFF.

The chain carries TRBV6-6 and TRBJ2-5; TCRdb returns TRBD1, unconfirmable since there is no DNA. The CDR3 loop spans 12 amino acids. Germline CDR1 and CDR2: MNHNY and SVGAGI (reference sequence). CDR3 amino acids: CASGGARETQYF.

This sequence joins TRBV11-2 and TRBJ1-1; checking the TCRdb D call of TRBD1 is not possible without DNA. Per the germline V gene, CDR1 is SGHAT and CDR2 is FQNNGV. This CDR3 has 13 amino acids. The CDR3 sequence: CASSRTMGDEAFF.

V is TRBV5-6 and J is TRBJ1-2; TCRdb picks TRBD1, but there is no DNA to check that call. This CDR3 is 16 amino acids long. Germline CDR1 and CDR2: SGHDT and YYEEEE. CDR3: CASSFGTGTGFYGYTF.

Judged by frequency, this clonotype is large. The chain has TRBV10-2 and TRBJ2-1; TCRdb's D call of TRBD2 is untestable without DNA. This CDR3 region has 14 residues. Germline CDR1 and CDR2: WSHSY and SAAADI. CDR3: CASSVGLAGNEQFF.

The CDR3 sequence is CSARDTFSYNEQFF. The chain combines TRBV20-1 with TRBJ2-1. CDR1 DFQATT and CDR2 SNEGSKA come from the germline V gene (reference sequence). There are 14 residues in the CDR3.

V gene TRBV3-1 combines with J gene TRBJ2-2; TCRdb names TRBD1, which stays unverified in the absence of DNA. Germline-derived CDR1 and CDR2 are LGHDT and YNNKEL (reference sequence). CDR3 size: 15 residues. The CDR3 sequence: CASSSPTVNSGELFF.

Considering frequency, this clonotype is medium-sized. The chain has TRBV7-9 and TRBJ1-6. In germline, CDR1 is SEHNR, CDR2 FQNEAQ (reference sequence). The CDR3 consists of 13 residues. The CDR3 loop is CASSSSYNSPLHF.

By frequency, this clonotype is medium-sized. The chain joins TRBV28 to TRBJ2-1; TCRdb selects TRBD2, and the lack of DNA leaves this call unchecked. The CDR3 has 14 amino acids. CDR1 MDHEN and CDR2 SYDVKM come from the germline V gene. This chain's CDR3 is CASSLTGGGNEQFF.

The chain is built from TRBV12-3 or TRBV12-4 and TRBJ2-1; TCRdb's D call of TRBD2 is untestable without DNA. This CDR3 comprises 16 residues. The CDR3 loop is CASSSGTSGLYNEQFF.